Listed below are T cell receptor beta chains from one sample, sequenced in a study of beta chain features in type 1 diabetes. The assay was immunoSEQ multiplex PCR, and TCRdb's table has in-frame clones only and misses some. This table holds hundreds of thousands of clones, about 14% found once. Sequenced sample: naive CD4+ T cells from blood. All receptors derive from a man aged 18 to 30 in good health. Both conserved end residues are part of each CDR3. D genes are given only for firm matches. Not all rows give a size; the values are once, few, many and, for expanded clones, a class.

.,TRBJ2-7,TRBV5-4,TRBD1,CASSLARTGSNEQYF,TGTGCCAGCAGCTTGGCCAGGACAGGGTCTAACGAGCAGTACTTC
.,TRBJ2-3,TRBV4-3,TRBD2,CASSLLAGGMQYF,TGCGCCAGCAGCCTGTTAGCGGGGGGCATGCAGTATTTT
.,TRBJ1-1,TRBV18,TRBD1,CASSPQRQGNTEAFF,TGTGCCAGCTCACCACAACGACAGGGGAACACTGAAGCTTTCTTT
.,TRBJ2-3,TRBV9,.,CASSVDMDSTDTQYF,TGTGCCAGCAGCGTAGACATGGACAGCACAGATACGCAGTATTTT
few,TRBJ1-2,TRBV30,.,CAWSLASRRAYTHGYTF,TGTGCCTGGAGTCTGGCATCGAGGAGAGCTTATACCCATGGCTACACCTTC
.,TRBJ2-7,TRBV28,TRBD1,CASTRTGIVHEQYF,TGTGCCAGCACCAGGACAGGGATTGTCCACGAGCAGTACTTC
.,TRBJ1-4,TRBV15,.,CATSRAGRGIGEKLFF,TGTGCCACCAGCAGAGCTGGAAGGGGGATTGGGGAAAAACTGTTTTTT
.,TRBJ2-7,TRBV6-5,.,CASSLYWTATYEQYF,TGTGCCAGCAGTCTATACTGGACAGCTACCTACGAGCAGTACTTC
.,TRBJ2-5,TRBV19,.,CASSINEMRRETQYF,TGTGCCAGTAGTATAAATGAGATGAGACGAGAGACCCAGTACTTC
few,TRBJ1-2,TRBV25-1,.,CASSIQQGGRYGYTF,TGTGCCAGCAGTATACAACAGGGAGGCCGCTATGGCTACACCTTC
.,TRBJ1-5,TRBV7-9,.,CASSLAGGNQPQHF,TGTGCCAGCAGCTTAGCAGGGGGCAATCAGCCCCAGCATTTT
few,TRBJ2-7,TRBV11-3,.,CASSLGNSFGEQYF,TGTGCCAGCAGCTTAGGGAATAGCTTCGGGGAGCAGTACTTC
few,TRBJ2-3,TRBV30,.,CAWSVQGSTDTQYF,TGTGCCTGGAGTGTCCAGGGTAGCACAGATACGCAGTATTTT
few,TRBJ1-5,TRBV28,TRBD1,CASSLGQGGNQPQHF,TGTGCCAGCAGTCTGGGACAGGGGGGAAATCAGCCCCAGCATTTT
few,TRBJ1-2,TRBV13,.,CASRPADWDYGYTF,TGTGCCAGCAGGCCTGCTGACTGGGACTATGGCTACACCTTC
many,TRBJ2-1,TRBV4-3,TRBD2,CASSQPGLASDEQFF,TGCGCCAGCAGCCAACCGGGACTAGCATCCGATGAGCAGTTCTTC
few,TRBJ2-5,TRBV7-9,.,CASSSLEGRLHQETQYF,TGTGCCAGCAGCTCATTAGAGGGACGGTTACACCAAGAGACCCAGTACTTC
few,TRBJ1-5,TRBV2,.,CASSVTGFQPQHF,TGTGCCAGCAGTGTAACGGGATTCCAGCCCCAGCATTTT
.,TRBJ1-2,TRBV5-1,TRBD1,CASSLGDSTNYGYTF,TGCGCCAGCAGCTTGGGGGACAGCACTAACTATGGCTACACCTTC
.,TRBJ1-3,TRBV5-1,.,CASSLDTNSGNTIYF,TGCGCCAGCAGCTTGGATACTAACTCTGGAAACACCATATATTTT
.,TRBJ2-1,TRBV15,.,CATSRDRGQYNEQFF,TGTGCCACCAGCAGAGATCGTGGGCAATACAATGAGCAGTTCTTC
once,TRBJ2-2,TRBV4-1,TRBD1,CASSQKGQGETGELFF,TGCGCCAGCAGCCAGAAGGGACAGGGAGAAACCGGGGAGCTGTTTTTT
few,TRBJ1-1,TRBV30,.,CAWVGRVLNTEAFF,TGTGCCTGGGTTGGGAGGGTTTTGAACACTGAAGCTTTCTTT
few,TRBJ1-2,TRBV28,TRBD1,CASIWTGGGYGYTF,TGTGCCAGCATCTGGACAGGGGGAGGCTATGGCTACACCTTC
few,TRBJ2-3,TRBV7-3,TRBD2,CASSPGLTTDTQYF,TGTGCCAGCAGCCCGGGACTAACCACAGATACGCAGTATTTT
few,TRBJ2-3,TRBV12-5,.,CASGLGQPPDTQYF,TGTGCTAGTGGTTTGGGACAGCCCCCGGATACGCAGTATTTT
.,TRBJ1-5,TRBV5-4,.,CAPWGEVLCNQPQHF,TGTGCACCTTGGGGGGAGGTGCTTTGCAATCAGCCCCAGCATTTT
.,TRBJ1-1,TRBV28,.,CASSPPGNSVAFF,TGTGCCAGCAGTCCGCCAGGGAATAGCGTAGCTTTCTTT
.,TRBJ2-1,TRBV7-2,.,CASSPDGRSFF,TGTGCCAGCAGCCCTGACGGAAGATCGTTCTTC
few,TRBJ2-3,TRBV13,.,CASSPKKSTDTQYF,TGTGCCAGCAGCCCTAAAAAGAGCACAGATACGCAGTATTTT
.,TRBJ1-1,TRBV18,.,CASSPDRGMNTEAFF,TGTGCCAGCTCACCAGACAGAGGAATGAACACTGAAGCTTTCTTT
few,TRBJ2-5,TRBV5-1,.,CASSPGLETQYF,TGCGCCAGCAGCCCGGGGTTGGAGACCCAGTACTTC
.,TRBJ2-7,TRBV7-7,.,CASSLGQPPFYEQYF,TGTGCTAGCAGCTTAGGACAGCCTCCTTTCTACGAGCAGTACTTC
.,TRBJ1-1,TRBV7-9,.,CASSLISGNTEAFF,TGTGCCAGCAGCTTAATCTCGGGTAACACTGAAGCTTTCTTT
few,TRBJ2-1,TRBV28,.,CASSFWLTYHEQFF,TGTGCCAGCAGTTTTTGGCTAACATACCATGAGCAGTTCTTC
few,TRBJ2-1,TRBV6-5,.,CASSYDFREQFF,TGTGCCAGCAGTTACGACTTTAGGGAGCAGTTCTTC
.,TRBJ2-5,TRBV4-1,.,CASSQSSLGSQETQYF,TGCGCCAGCAGCCAATCATCCCTCGGGTCTCAAGAGACCCAGTACTTC
.,TRBJ2-7,TRBV10-3,.,CAISEPGRLIEQYF,TGTGCCATCAGTGAGCCAGGGAGGTTAATCGAGCAGTACTTC
.,TRBJ1-2,TRBV7-9,TRBD1,CASSLDREGYTF,TGTGCCAGCAGCCTGGACAGGGAAGGCTACACCTTC
.,TRBJ2-7,TRBV6-4,.,CASELQGPLDEQYF,TGTGCCAGTGAACTGCAGGGACCCCTCGACGAGCAGTACTTC
few,TRBJ2-1,TRBV6-5,TRBD2,CASSYSGLAGYNEQFF,TGTGCCAGCAGTTACTCGGGTCTAGCGGGGTACAATGAGCAGTTCTTC
few,TRBJ2-7,TRBV18,.,CASSHNDEQYF,TGTGCCAGCTCCCATAACGACGAGCAGTACTTC
few,TRBJ2-3,TRBV7-3,TRBD2,CASSSGLAGERTDTQYF,TGTGCCAGCAGCTCCGGACTAGCGGGAGAGAGGACAGATACGCAGTATTTT